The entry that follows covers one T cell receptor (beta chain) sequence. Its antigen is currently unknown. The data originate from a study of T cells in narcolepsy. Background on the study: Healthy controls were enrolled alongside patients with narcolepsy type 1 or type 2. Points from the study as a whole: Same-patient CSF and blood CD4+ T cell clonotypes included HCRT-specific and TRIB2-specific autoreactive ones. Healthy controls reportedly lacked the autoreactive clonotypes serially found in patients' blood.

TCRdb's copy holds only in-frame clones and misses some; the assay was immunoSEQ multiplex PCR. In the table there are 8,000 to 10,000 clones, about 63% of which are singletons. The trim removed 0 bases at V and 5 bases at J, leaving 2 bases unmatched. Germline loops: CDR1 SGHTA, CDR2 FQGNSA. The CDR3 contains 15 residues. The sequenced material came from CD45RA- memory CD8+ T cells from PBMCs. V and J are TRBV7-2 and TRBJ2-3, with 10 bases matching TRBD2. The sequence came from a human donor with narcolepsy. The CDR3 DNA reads TGTGCCAGCAGCTTAGCGCCTAGCGGGGGAGATACGCAGTATTTT. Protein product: CASSLAPSGGDTQYF.